Listed below are T cell receptor beta chains from one sample, sequenced in a study of human versus mouse CDR3 diversity and MHC coevolution. Sequencing was performed with immunoSEQ multiplex PCR; in TCRdb, only in-frame clones are kept and a portion is missing. The sample holds roughly 81,000 clones, roughly 93% seen once. The sample consisted of naive CD4+ T cells from blood. The origin of the receptors is a person between 25 and 70 years old in good health. CDR3s include the opening cysteine and the closing phenylalanine or tryptophan. The order of the fields is V gene, J gene, D gene, CDR3 length, CDR3 protein, CDR3 DNA. The D gene is left open where the match is weak.

TRBV9	TRBJ2-2	TRBD1	15	CASSRGTAAIGELFF	TGTGCCAGCAGCCGAGGGACAGCCGCTATCGGGGAGCTGTTTTTT
TRBV28	TRBJ1-4	TRBD1	13	CASLQGAEEKLFF	TGTGCCAGTTTACAGGGGGCAGAGGAAAAACTGTTTTTT
TRBV10-2	TRBJ2-1	-	15	CASRDASGVYNEQFF	TGCGCCAGCAGGGACGCTTCGGGGGTCTACAATGAGCAGTTCTTC
TRBV6-6	TRBJ2-1	TRBD2	14	CASSYRPSGNEQFF	TGTGCCAGCAGTTACCGCCCTAGCGGAAATGAGCAGTTCTTC
TRBV2	TRBJ2-7	-	14	CASLIRTRIGEQYF	TGTGCCAGTCTGATCAGGACTCGTATCGGCGAGCAGTACTTC
TRBV7-2	TRBJ2-7	TRBD2	17	CASSFPWGGRESYEQYF	TGTGCCAGCAGCTTCCCCTGGGGGGGACGAGAGTCCTACGAGCAGTACTTC
TRBV5-1	TRBJ2-1	TRBD2	15	CASSFLAGGRDEQFF	TGCGCCAGCAGCTTTCTAGCGGGGGGGCGAGATGAGCAGTTCTTC
TRBV6-5	TRBJ1-1	-	15	CASSYTRGLSTEAFF	TGTGCCAGCAGTTACACACGGGGTTTGAGCACTGAAGCTTTCTTT
TRBV7-2	TRBJ1-3	-	15	CASSFGPDYGNTIYF	TGTGCCAGCAGCTTCGGTCCAGACTACGGAAACACCATATATTTT
TRBV5-1	TRBJ2-2	TRBD1	14	CASDRDVNTGELFF	TGCGCCAGCGACAGGGACGTTAACACCGGGGAGCTGTTTTTT
TRBV18	TRBJ1-5	TRBD1	18	CASSQLSDTGGGNQPQHF	TGTGCCAGCTCACAGCTTTCAGATACAGGGGGTGGCAATCAGCCCCAGCATTTT
TRBV27	TRBJ2-3	TRBD1	15	CATGTGGQSQDTQYF	TGTGCCACCGGGACAGGGGGCCAAAGTCAAGATACGCAGTATTTT